These 25 T cell receptor beta chains were sequenced from one sample in a study of identical twins. TCRdb analysed the 5' RACE reads with MiXCR anew, one entry per CDR3 protein. The repertoire holds about 150,000 distinct CDR3 sequences, roughly 3.5% seen once, with 7% to 10% in the top ten. The sequenced sample was memory T cells sorted from blood. The receptors were sampled from a man aged 18 to 29 in good health.

This clonotype has more than one count but fewer than ten. The chain couples TRBV7-8 to TRBJ1-1; maybe TRBD1 (6 bases). The V end was cut by 4 bases, the J end by 0 bases, with 18 bases between. The CDR3 has 17 residues. Germline V gives CDR1 SGHVS, CDR2 FQNEAQ. CDR3: CASSSTGPEYVNTEAFF. The DNA for the CDR3 is TGTGCCAGCAGCTCGACAGGCCCCGAGTACGTGAACACTGAAGCTTTCTTT.

This clonotype was seen at least ten times. The chain uses TRBV12-3 or TRBV12-4 and TRBJ2-5, with 14 bases lining up with TRBD2. The CDR3 extends over 16 amino acids. Trimming removed 6 bases from V and 5 bases from J; junction bases left unmatched: 8. CDR3 protein: CASSQGTSGRGETQYF. In DNA form, the CDR3 reads TGTGCCAGCAGCCAAGGGACTAGCGGGAGAGGGGAGACCCAGTACTTC.

This clonotype was counted ten times or more. This rearrangement joins TRBV20-1 to TRBJ2-4, with D tentatively TRBD2 (5 bases). V lost 0 bases and J lost 7, with 10 bases in between. Germline loops: CDR1 DFQATT, CDR2 SNEGSKA (reference sequence). The CDR3 extends over 13 amino acids. Written as DNA, the CDR3 is TGCAGTGCTAGAGATCACAGAGGGAACATTCAGTACTTC. Its protein is CSARDHRGNIQYF.

This clonotype was recorded many times. The DNA for the CDR3 is TGTGCCAGCAGCGTGCAGGGACTAGCGGGAGGGCCGGGCAATGAGCAGTTCTTC. Its protein product is CASSVQGLAGGPGNEQFF. The gene calls are TRBV9 and TRBJ2-1; 16 nucleotides align to TRBD2. The CDR3 has 18 residues. Germline CDR1 is SGDLS and CDR2 is YYNGEE. Unmatched junction bases numbered 8, after V lost 2 bases and J lost 6 bases.

On this clonotype: Just one base apart from a much larger clone, this may be a read error. Because it lacks the conserved phenylalanine or tryptophan at the end, this CDR3 is likely a read error. The chain employs TRBV7-2 and TRBJ1-4, with a tentative D call TRBD1 (5 bases). The V gene's germline CDR1 is SGHTA and CDR2 FQGNSA. This CDR3 is 14 amino acids long. V lost 5 bases and J lost 4, with 11 bases in between. The CDR3 here is CASSRGVGNEKLFI. The DNA for the CDR3 is TGTGCCAGCAGCCGAGGGGTCGGTAATGAAAAACTGTTTATT.

This clonotype was detected many times. V usage is TRBV28 and J usage is TRBJ2-7; D is unresolved. Germline-derived CDR1 and CDR2 are MDHEN and SYDVKM. The V gene lost 8 bases and the J gene lost 6 bases, with 14 bases spanning the gap. The CDR3 runs 12 residues. The CDR3 reads CASGPPSLEQYF. CDR3 in DNA: TGTGCCAGCGGACCCCCCTCCCTCGAGCAGTACTTC.

This clonotype turned up a few times. This chain uses TRBV7-2 with TRBJ2-1, with 11 bases lining up with TRBD2. CDR1 SGHTA and CDR2 FQGNSA come from the germline V gene. CDR3 size: 16 residues. Trimming at V came to 2 bases and at J to 6 bases, leaving 6 bases not matched to a gene. The CDR3 nucleotides read TGTGCCAGCAGCTTAATTACTAGCGGGAGTAGCAATGAGCAGTTCTTC. Translation gives CASSLITSGSSNEQFF.

This clonotype was observed many times. V and J are TRBV7-9 and TRBJ2-1; 10 nucleotides line up with TRBD1. Trimming took 0 bases from V and 14 from J; bases not matched to a gene: 4. The CDR3 spans 13 residues. Germline V gene data show CDR1 as SEHNR and CDR2 as FQNEAQ (reference sequence). The CDR3 is CASSLAGTGVKFF. Written as DNA, the CDR3 is TGTGCCAGCAGCTTAGCCGGGACAGGGGTCAAGTTCTTC.

This clonotype was observed a few times. The rearrangement joins TRBV5-1 to TRBJ1-5; 9 nucleotides agree with TRBD1. CDR1 is SGHRS and CDR2 is YFSETQ in the germline V gene. The CDR3 runs to 15 residues. V gave up 4 bases and J gave up 1 base; unmatched junction bases: 3. In DNA form, the CDR3 reads TGCGCCAGCAGCCCGACAGGGGGAAGCAATCAGCCCCAGCATTTT. Translated: CASSPTGGSNQPQHF. The full variable domain, rest sourced from reference TRBV5-1 and TRBJ1-5, is KAGVTQTPRYLIKTRGQQVTLSCSPISGHRSVSWYQQTPGQGLQFLFEYFSETQRNKGNFPGRFSGRQFSNSRSEMNVSTLELGDSALYLCASSPTGGSNQPQHFGDGTRLSIL.

The rearrangement joins TRBV7-8 to TRBJ2-5; D tentatively reads TRBD1 or TRBD2 (7 bases each). The CDR3 has 14 amino acids. Per germline, CDR1 SGHVS and CDR2 FQNEAQ. V lost 6 bases to trimming and J lost 9 bases, with 20 bases between them. The CDR3 bases are TGTGCCAGCAGGAGCCGCGGGGGCCAGGGGGCCCAGTACTTC. Amino acids: CASRSRGGQGAQYF.

V gene TRBV20-1 combines with J gene TRBJ2-1; 9 bases fit TRBD2. This CDR3 region has 13 residues. Germline V gene data show CDR1 as DFQATT and CDR2 as SNEGSKA (reference sequence). V lost 0 bases to trimming and J lost 13 bases; unmatched junction nucleotides: 7. CDR3 nucleotides: TGCAGTGCTAGAGACCCCACTAGCGGGTTACAGTTCTTC. As protein: CSARDPTSGLQFF.

The chain recombines TRBV9 with TRBJ2-1, with TRBD2 as a possible D gene (6 bases). The CDR3 consists of 12 residues. Germline-derived CDR1 and CDR2 are SGDLS and YYNGEE. V gave up 1 base and J gave up 12 bases, with 11 bases separating them. The CDR3 spells CASSVWGGGQFF. The DNA for the CDR3 is TGTGCCAGCAGCGTATGGGGAGGAGGGCAGTTCTTC.

In this sample, this clonotype turned up many times. This chain's CDR3 is CASSFSSDRGQTQYF. The CDR3, as DNA: TGTGCCAGCAGCTTTAGCTCGGACAGGGGACAGACCCAGTACTTC. The chain uses TRBV7-2 and TRBJ2-5; 9 nucleotides agree with TRBD1. V was clipped by 3 bases and J by 6 bases; unmatched bases: 8. Looked up from germline, CDR1 is SGHTA and CDR2 is FQGNSA. The CDR3 sequence is 15 residues long.

This clonotype has ten or more counts. The chain recombines TRBV6-2 or TRBV6-3 with TRBJ1-5; no reliable D call. Per the germline V gene, CDR1 is MNHEY and CDR2 is SVGEGT. V lost 7 bases, J lost 7 bases, and 17 bases lay in between. This CDR3 contains 14 residues. This chain's CDR3 is CASTKASTGQPQHF. The CDR3 nucleotides read TGTGCCAGCACCAAGGCCAGCACCGGGCAGCCCCAGCATTTT.

This clonotype has at least ten counts. This rearrangement joins TRBV5-1 to TRBJ2-2; D ambiguous. CDR1 is SGHRS, CDR2 YFSETQ, per germline. CDR3 length: 14 amino acids. Trimming took off 5 bases at V and 3 bases at J, with 11 bases between the two ends. Here the CDR3 DNA reads TGCGCCAGCAGAGTCTCCTTAGACACCGGGGAGCTGTTTTTT. Residues: CASRVSLDTGELFF.

This clonotype was observed at least ten times. This chain connects TRBV10-3 to TRBJ2-2; D unclear. This CDR3 is built from 16 residues. The ends were cut back, 4 bases at V and 2 bases at J, with 14 bases in the middle. Germline V gives CDR1 ENHRY, CDR2 SYGVKD. The CDR3, as DNA: TGTGCCATCAGTGGCTTTGACACAAATAACACCGGGGAGCTGTTTTTT. This translates into CAISGFDTNNTGELFF.

This clonotype came up many times. The J gene is TRBJ2-2, the V gene TRBV28, with 15 bases aligning to TRBD2. Trimming took 8 bases from V and 7 from J; bases not matched to a gene: 20. Germline lookup yields CDR1 MDHEN and CDR2 SYDVKM. The CDR3 contains 20 residues. The CDR3 DNA sequence: TGTGCCAGCTGGAGAAGGGGGCGCGGACTAGCGGGAGGGCAAGGCGGGGAGCTGTTTTTT. Encoded protein: CASWRRGRGLAGGQGGELFF.

This clonotype was counted between two and nine times. The genes are TRBV5-4 and TRBJ2-6; 8 bases match TRBD2. This CDR3 contains 18 residues. The trim removed 4 bases at V and 0 bases at J, leaving 9 bases unmatched. The germline gives CDR1 SGHNT, CDR2 YYREEE (reference sequence). The CDR3 region is CASSPREGLGSGANVLTF. The DNA for the CDR3 is TGTGCCAGCAGCCCCCGGGAGGGCCTCGGCTCTGGGGCCAACGTCCTGACTTTC.

In its sample, this clonotype was seen many times. This chain links TRBV7-9 with TRBJ2-7, with D maybe TRBD2 (6 bases). The CDR3 length is 16 residues. Germline V CDR1 and CDR2: SEHNR, FQNEAQ (reference sequence). Trimming cost V 0 bases and J 5 bases, with 17 bases left between them. The CDR3 region is CASSLAGGQGGNEQYF. CDR3 bases: TGTGCCAGCAGCTTAGCTGGTGGTCAGGGCGGGAACGAGCAGTACTTC.

This clonotype was counted ten times or more. The V call is TRBV9, the J call TRBJ1-1; no clear D. From germline, CDR1 is SGDLS and CDR2 YYNGEE. The CDR3 runs to 16 residues. Deletions cut 0 bases from V and 1 base from J, with 13 bases between. The CDR3 reads CASSVGGRTENTEAFF. For the CDR3, the DNA is TGTGCCAGCAGCGTAGGCGGTAGGACGGAGAACACTGAAGCTTTCTTT.

This clonotype was recorded many times. The chain recombines TRBV5-1 with TRBJ2-7; D perhaps matches TRBD1 (5 bases). The V end was cut by 2 bases, the J end by 4 bases, with 10 bases between. Germline V gene data show CDR1 as SGHRS and CDR2 as YFSETQ. The CDR3 has 13 amino acids. CDR3 coding DNA: TGCGCCAGCAGCTTCGGCAGGGCTTACGAGCAGTACTTC. Translation: CASSFGRAYEQYF.

This clonotype was recorded many times. The CDR3 reads CASSPRAYNEQFF. CDR3 DNA: TGTGCCAGTAGCCCGAGGGCCTACAATGAGCAGTTCTTC. The rearrangement uses TRBV19 and TRBJ2-1; a possible D gene is TRBD2 (5 bases). V dropped 6 bases and J dropped 2 bases, with 8 bases sitting between them. CDR1 LNHDA and CDR2 SQIVND come from the germline V gene (reference sequence). The CDR3 contains 13 residues.

This clonotype was seen repeatedly, ten times or more. The chain is built from TRBV27 and TRBJ2-1, with 7 bases matching TRBD2. J lost 4 bases, V lost 8 bases, and 8 bases had no gene match. Germline CDR1 and CDR2: MNHEY and SMNVEV (reference sequence). This CDR3 is built from 14 residues. CDR3 amino acids: CASRGLAVYNEQFF. DNA of the CDR3: TGTGCCAGCCGAGGGCTAGCGGTTTACAATGAGCAGTTCTTC.

This clonotype was counted ten times or more. J is TRBJ1-5 and V is TRBV9, with D hard to call. Trimming removed 0 bases at V and 4 bases at J, with 8 bases between. CDR1 and CDR2 (germline): SGDLS, YYNGEE. The CDR3 runs to 14 residues. The CDR3 spells CASSVGPLNQPQHF. The CDR3 DNA follows: TGTGCCAGCAGCGTAGGACCCCTTAATCAGCCCCAGCATTTT.

This clonotype was picked up many times. The chain couples TRBV24-1 to TRBJ2-7, with 9 bases fitting TRBD1. The CDR3 sequence is 17 residues long. V trimming: 4 bases; J trimming: 5 bases; junction bases outside the gene matches: 14. CDR1 KGHDR and CDR2 SFDVKD come from the germline V gene. DNA of the CDR3: TGTGCCACCAGTGACTGGACAGGGGACATCGGTGTGGACGAGCAGTACGTC. Its translation: CATSDWTGDIGVDEQYV.